This T cell receptor (beta chain) was sequenced during a study of blood T cells in healthy people across ages. V was clipped by 2 bases and J by 2 bases, with 10 bases between them. From germline, CDR1 is LGHDT and CDR2 YNNKEL (reference sequence). This CDR3 has 15 amino acids. PCR was performed a second time for about 6 to 11 cycles using a sample-barcoded 5' primer and a J-beta primer mix. Samples each returned at least 3 million CDR3-containing paired-end reads. TCRdb analysed the 5' RACE reads with MiXCR anew, one entry per CDR3 protein. The sample holds roughly 800,000 distinct CDR3 sequences, roughly 26% seen once. This same sample was also part of a study on T cells of mothers and their children. Turning to that study: There were over 9 million TCR beta CDR3 reads from each mother and about 3 million from each child.

The TCR was taken from a boy younger than 18 in good health. Sample: blood. V is TRBV3-1 and J is TRBJ2-4; D possibly corresponds to TRBD2 (5 bases). Written as DNA, the CDR3 is TGTGCCAGCAGCCAACTCGGAGGACCCAAAAACATTCAGTACTTC. Its protein product is CASSQLGGPKNIQYF.